Each of the 26 T cell receptor beta chains below was sequenced from the same sample in a study of cytomegalovirus exposure and HLA in healthy donors. The PCR ran on 60 Vbeta and 13 Jbeta primers. Sequencing used immunoSEQ multiplex PCR; TCRdb keeps in-frame clones, though not all of them. The sample lists around 150,000 clones; around 74% were seen once. Material for sequencing was PBMCs. These receptor sequences come from a female donor in good health and CMV-seronegative.

The V call is TRBV9, the J call TRBJ2-1; TRBD2 matches 9 bases. The V gene's germline CDR1 is SGDLS and CDR2 YYNGEE. The CDR3 contains 18 residues. V was clipped by 4 bases and J by 3 bases; unmatched bases: 14. CDR3 protein: CASSPLAGPTPIYNEQFF. The CDR3 coding sequence is TGTGCCAGCAGCCCTCTAGCGGGACCCACCCCCATCTACAATGAGCAGTTCTTC.

The chain has TRBV6-5 and TRBJ2-7; 8 bases fit TRBD2. The CDR3 is 16 residues long. The germline V gene encodes CDR1 MNHEY and CDR2 SVGAGI. V lost 4 bases to trimming and J lost 5 bases; unmatched junction nucleotides: 13. CDR3 nucleotides: TGTGCCAGCAGTTGGACTTCGAGCGGGAGCGTCAACGAGCAGTACTTC. Its translation is CASSWTSSGSVNEQYF.

This clone is a singleton in its sample. The germline gene is not matched at one end of the junction; a read error may be the cause. The chain has TRBV30 and TRBJ1-2; D remains unclear. Germline-derived CDR1 and CDR2 are GTSNPN and SVGIG (reference sequence). The CDR3 totals 13 residues. CDR3 in DNA: TGTACCTGGAGTGTAAACGGACTCTATGGCTACACCTTC. Residues: CTWSVNGLYGYTF. The full variable domain, with the rest looked up from reference TRBV30 and TRBJ1-2, is SQTIHQWPATLVQPVGSPLSLECTVEGTSNPNLYWYRQAAGRGLQLLFYSVGIGQISSEVPQNLSASRPQDRQFILSSKKLLLSDSGFYLCTWSVNGLYGYTFGSGTRLTVV.

V is TRBV9 and J is TRBJ2-1; 7 bases line up with TRBD2. CDR1 SGDLS and CDR2 YYNGEE come from the germline V gene. Trimming at V came to 0 bases and at J to 0 bases, leaving 3 bases not matched to a gene. This CDR3 is 16 amino acids long. CDR3 DNA sequence: TGTGCCAGCAGCGTAGGGGGGGGGATCTCCTACAATGAGCAGTTCTTC. Translated: CASSVGGGISYNEQFF.

The chain carries TRBV6-5 and TRBJ1-1, with a tentative D call TRBD1 (5 bases). Germline V CDR1 and CDR2: MNHEY, SVGAGI. The CDR3 is 14 residues long. Trimming removed 0 bases from V and 6 bases from J, with 11 bases in between. In DNA form, the CDR3 reads TGTGCCAGCAGTTACTCATGGGGGGACCCTGAAGCTTTCTTT. This codes for CASSYSWGDPEAFF.

The chain carries TRBV6-5 and TRBJ1-1; TRBD1 is a possible D gene (5 bases). Deletions cut 2 bases from V and 6 bases from J, with 16 bases between. CDR1 and CDR2 (germline): MNHEY, SVGAGI. This CDR3 is built from 15 residues. The CDR3 DNA follows: TGTGCCAGCAGTTACCAACCCCAGGGAGGGGCTGAAGCTTTCTTT. Amino acids: CASSYQPQGGAEAFF.

Here the CDR3 reads CASSLGLAGVNEQFF. The CDR3 nucleotides are TGTGCCAGCAGCCTCGGACTAGCGGGAGTCAATGAGCAGTTCTTC. V gene TRBV7-6 combines with J gene TRBJ2-1; the match to TRBD2 covers 13 bases. The length of the CDR3 is 15 residues. Germline V gene data show CDR1 as SGHVS and CDR2 as FNYEAQ. Losses at the gene ends were 5 bases for V and 6 bases for J; bases not matched to a gene: 4.

The count of this clone is one. The CDR3 is CASSPGQDPYEQYF. For the CDR3, the DNA is TGTGCCAGCAGTCCGGGACAGGATCCCTACGAGCAGTACTTC. V usage is TRBV6-1 and J usage is TRBJ2-7; 8 bases fit TRBD1. V shed 5 bases and J 2 bases; nucleotides not matched to a gene: 5. This CDR3 has 14 amino acids. Germline V gives CDR1 MNHNS, CDR2 SASEGT.

The chain uses TRBV18 and TRBJ2-5, with 8 bases fitting TRBD1. V shed 1 base and J 4 bases; nucleotides not matched to a gene: 5. In germline, CDR1 is KGHSH, CDR2 LQKENI. This CDR3 has 15 amino acids. CDR3 sequence (DNA): TGTGCCAGCTCACCACGGGCTACAGGGGGAGAGACCCAGTACTTC. Protein sequence: CASSPRATGGETQYF.

This clone was picked up a small number of times. The chain joins TRBV9 to TRBJ2-7; the match to TRBD1 covers 7 bases. V lost 4 bases and J lost 1; bases outside the gene matches: 5. The CDR3 runs to 14 residues. Per germline, CDR1 SGDLS and CDR2 YYNGEE. CDR3 DNA sequence: TGTGCCAGCAGCTATGACAGGGCGTCCTACGAGCAGTACTTC. This gives the protein CASSYDRASYEQYF.

The chain links TRBV6-1 to TRBJ2-3, with D maybe TRBD2 (6 bases). The germline CDR1 and CDR2 sequences are MNHNS and SASEGT. Trimming removed 1 base from V and 1 base from J, with 12 bases in between. The CDR3 extends over 16 amino acids. The CDR3 loop is CASSEELAYGTDTQYF. DNA for the CDR3: TGTGCCAGCAGTGAAGAACTAGCATATGGCACAGATACGCAGTATTTT.

The chain links TRBV2 to TRBJ2-1, with TRBD1 matching 7 bases. Germline assignment: CDR1 SNHLY and CDR2 FYNNEI. Trimming at V came to 7 bases and at J to 2 bases, leaving 5 bases not matched to a gene. The CDR3 covers 14 residues. CDR3 residues: CASISQGAYNEQFF. The CDR3 nucleotides read TGTGCCAGCATAAGTCAGGGGGCCTACAATGAGCAGTTCTTC. Full variable domain (rest looked up from reference TRBV2 and TRBJ2-1): EPEVTQTPSHQVTQMGQEVILRCVPISNHLYFYWYRQILGQKVEFLVSFYNNEISEKSEIFDDQFSVERPDGSNFTLKIRSTKLEDSAMYFCASISQGAYNEQFFGPGTRLTVL.

This chain joins TRBV7-2 and TRBJ2-4, with 7 bases identical to TRBD2. The CDR3 totals 19 residues. V shed 1 base and J 3 bases; nucleotides not matched to a gene: 15. Germline CDR1 and CDR2: SGHTA and FQGNSA. Here the CDR3 DNA reads TGTGCCAGCAGCTTAGAAAGTAGCATAGGACTAGGAATCAAAAACATTCAGTACTTC. Translated: CASSLESSIGLGIKNIQYF.

This clone occurred a few times. This CDR3 is CASSRKSGRPDTQYF. The CDR3 DNA follows: TGTGCCAGCTCTCGAAAGAGCGGGAGGCCGGATACGCAGTATTTT. The rearrangement uses TRBV2 and TRBJ2-3, with TRBD2 matching over 9 bases. The V and J ends lost 8 bases and 6 bases, in that order; junction bases with no gene match: 12. Germline CDR1 and CDR2: SNHLY and FYNNEI. CDR3 length equals 15 residues.

This clone was detected only a few times. The V call is TRBV25-1, the J call TRBJ1-5; no definite D call. The CDR3 is 14 residues long. The V gene's germline CDR1 is MGHDK and CDR2 SYGVNS. Trimming cost V 1 base and J 7 bases, with 11 bases left between them. CDR3 protein: CASSESAGGQPQHF. The CDR3 nucleotides read TGTGCCAGCAGTGAATCGGCGGGCGGGCAGCCCCAGCATTTT.

As to this clone: Within the sample, other DNA sequences also encode this same CDR3. The rearrangement uses TRBV6-1 and TRBJ1-5; a weak D match, TRBD1 (6 bases). The CDR3 is made up of 12 amino acids. Germline CDR1 and CDR2: MNHNS and SASEGT. V gave up 2 bases and J gave up 11 bases, with 10 bases separating them. The CDR3 sequence: CASSERGGAQHF. In nucleotides, the CDR3 is TGTGCCAGCAGTGAAAGAGGGGGAGCCCAGCATTTT.

This clone was recorded a few times. The chain employs TRBV9 and TRBJ1-1; 9 nucleotides match TRBD1. Germline V lookup: CDR1 SGDLS, CDR2 YYNGEE. The CDR3 is 13 residues long. Trimming cost V 5 bases and J 6 bases; bases outside gene matches: 5. CDR3 sequence reads: CASRGTGMPEAFF. Written as DNA, the CDR3 is TGTGCCAGCAGGGGGACAGGGATGCCTGAAGCTTTCTTT.

The CDR3 sequence is CASIPSRGPLPYNSPLHF. The CDR3, as DNA: TGTGCCAGCATCCCATCCAGGGGACCTCTTCCTTATAATTCACCCCTCCACTTT. The chain is built from TRBV27 and TRBJ1-6; possible D gene TRBD1, 6 bases. CDR1 is MNHEY, CDR2 SMNVEV, per germline (reference sequence). There are 18 residues in the CDR3. V lost 7 bases and J 4 bases, leaving 23 bases between the germline ends.

The V call is TRBV10-3, the J call TRBJ1-2, with a weak D call TRBD1 (6 bases). This CDR3 comprises 13 residues. With 6 bases removed from V and 0 bases from J, the gap between germline ends came to 8 bases. The germline gives CDR1 ENHRY, CDR2 SYGVKD. CDR3 DNA sequence: TGTGCCATCAGGGCAGGGGCTAACTATGGCTACACCTTC. Amino acid sequence: CAIRAGANYGYTF.

The chain employs TRBV6-4 and TRBJ2-5; TRBD2 agrees at 8 bases. The V and J ends lost 9 bases and 1 base, in that order; junction bases with no gene match: 7. CDR1 MRHNA and CDR2 SNTAGT come from the germline V gene. This CDR3 has 14 residues. CDR3 sequence reads: CARSDSGIQETQYF. DNA of the CDR3: TGTGCCAGGTCGGATAGCGGGATCCAAGAGACCCAGTACTTC.

The chain carries TRBV5-4 and TRBJ2-5, with 8 bases lining up with TRBD2. V shed 1 base, J shed 4 bases, and the junction held 3 bases outside the gene matches. CDR3 size: 14 residues. CDR1 SGHNT and CDR2 YYREEE come from the germline V gene (reference sequence). The CDR3 reads CASSLRLAGETQYF. For the CDR3, the DNA is TGTGCCAGCAGCTTGAGGCTAGCGGGAGAGACCCAGTACTTC. Combining the CDR3 with reference TRBV5-4 and TRBJ2-5 gives the whole variable domain ETGVTQSPTHLIKTRGQQVTLRCSSQSGHNTVSWYQQALGQGPQFIFQYYREEENGRGNFPPRFSGLQFPNYSSELNVNALELDDSALYLCASSLRLAGETQYFGPGTRLLVL.

The chain joins TRBV11-3 to TRBJ2-3; D possibly corresponds to TRBD1 (5 bases). The germline CDR1 and CDR2 sequences are SGHNT and YENEEA. This CDR3 contains 15 residues. Trimming pared 5 bases from V and 0 bases from J, leaving 12 bases between. The CDR3 bases are TGTGCCAGCAGCCGAAGGGGCACTAGCACAGATACGCAGTATTTT. As protein: CASSRRGTSTDTQYF.

This clone was observed a handful of times. The V gene is TRBV9, the J gene TRBJ1-2; maybe TRBD1 (5 bases). Trimming removed 3 bases from V and 8 bases from J, with 23 bases in between. Germline assignment: CDR1 SGDLS and CDR2 YYNGEE. The CDR3 extends over 16 amino acids. The CDR3 is CASSGRDFNPYVGYTF. In DNA, the CDR3 is TGTGCCAGCAGCGGACGGGACTTCAACCCGTATGTCGGCTACACCTTC.

V gene TRBV7-7 combines with J gene TRBJ2-1; 8 positions match TRBD2. The J segment lost 3 bases and the V segment lost 0 bases, leaving 7 bases of the junction unmatched. The CDR3 is 17 residues long. CDR1 is SSHAT, CDR2 FNYEAQ, per germline (reference sequence). DNA for the CDR3: TGTGCCAGCAGCTTAGCGACCAGCGGGGGCTTCTACAATGAGCAGTTCTTC. Encoded protein: CASSLATSGGFYNEQFF.

This clone was seen once. The genes are TRBV7-3 and TRBJ2-1, with a weak D call TRBD2 (6 bases). V dropped 5 bases and J dropped 4 bases, with 15 bases sitting between them. Germline V gives CDR1 SGHTA, CDR2 FQGTGA. The CDR3 has 15 residues. Here the CDR3 reads CASSRDSGVYNEQFF. The CDR3 DNA is TGTGCCAGCAGCAGGGACTCCGGAGTGTACAATGAGCAGTTCTTC. The full variable domain, in which reference TRBV7-3 and TRBJ2-1 provide the parts outside the CDR3, is GAGVSQTPSNKVTEKGKYVELRCDPISGHTALYWYRQSLGQGPEFLIYFQGTGAADDSGLPNDRFFAVRPEGSVSTLKIQRTERGDSAVYLCASSRDSGVYNEQFFGPGTRLTVL.

This chain uses TRBV30 with TRBJ1-6; D is possibly TRBD1 (6 bases). V lost 3 bases and J lost 14, with 17 bases in between. The germline gives CDR1 GTSNPN, CDR2 SVGIG (reference sequence). The length of the CDR3 is 13 residues. The CDR3 bases are TGTGCCTGGAGCCCTTCGACAGGAGAGGCCCTCCACTTT. This translates into CAWSPSTGEALHF.